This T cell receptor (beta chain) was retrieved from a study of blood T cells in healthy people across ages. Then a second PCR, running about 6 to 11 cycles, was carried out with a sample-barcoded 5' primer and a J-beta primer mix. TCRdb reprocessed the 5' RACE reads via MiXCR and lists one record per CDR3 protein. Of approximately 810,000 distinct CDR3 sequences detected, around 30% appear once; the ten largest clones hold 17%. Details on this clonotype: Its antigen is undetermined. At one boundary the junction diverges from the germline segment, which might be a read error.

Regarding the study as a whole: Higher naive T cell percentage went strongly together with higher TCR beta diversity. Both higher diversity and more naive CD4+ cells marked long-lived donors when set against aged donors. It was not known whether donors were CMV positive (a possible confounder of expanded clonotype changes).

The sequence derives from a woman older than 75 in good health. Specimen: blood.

The CDR3 sequence: CANSLVAAAGGRGVDTQYF. In nucleotides, the CDR3 is TGTGCCAACAGCTTAGTTGCTGCAGCGGGGGGACGGGGGGTGGATACGCAGTATTTT. The chain is built from TRBV7-2 and TRBJ2-3, with 9 bases matching TRBD2. Germline V gene lookup returns CDR1 SGHTA and CDR2 FQGNSA. The CDR3 covers 19 residues.